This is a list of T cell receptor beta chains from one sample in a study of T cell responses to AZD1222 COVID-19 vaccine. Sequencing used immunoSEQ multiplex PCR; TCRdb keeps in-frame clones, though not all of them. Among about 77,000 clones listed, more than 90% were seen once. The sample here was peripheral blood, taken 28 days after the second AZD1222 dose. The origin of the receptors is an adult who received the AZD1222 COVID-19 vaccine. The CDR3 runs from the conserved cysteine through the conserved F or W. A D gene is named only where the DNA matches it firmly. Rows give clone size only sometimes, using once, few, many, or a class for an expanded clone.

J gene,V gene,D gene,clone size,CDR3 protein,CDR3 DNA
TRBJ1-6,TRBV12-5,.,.,CASARAYNSPLHF,TGTGCTAGTGCCCGGGCCTATAATTCACCCCTCCACTTT
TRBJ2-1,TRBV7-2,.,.,CASSRKGYGEQFF,TGTGCCAGCAGCCGTAAAGGTTATGGTGAGCAGTTCTTC
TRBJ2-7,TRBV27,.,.,CASSPQDSHHGYEQYF,TGTGCCAGCAGTCCCCAGGACAGCCACCATGGCTACGAGCAGTACTTC
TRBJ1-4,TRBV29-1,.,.,CSVQDREKLFF,TGCAGCGTACAGGACCGGGAAAAACTGTTTTTT
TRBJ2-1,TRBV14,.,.,CASSQGRHEQFF,TGTGCCAGCAGCCAAGGACGCCATGAGCAGTTCTTC
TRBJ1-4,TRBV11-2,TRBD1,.,CASSFTGGQHNEKLFF,TGTGCCAGCAGCTTCACTGGGGGACAGCATAATGAAAAACTGTTTTTT
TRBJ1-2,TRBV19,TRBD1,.,CASSIGGQSNYGYTF,TGTGCCAGTAGTATAGGGGGACAGTCTAACTATGGCTACACCTTC
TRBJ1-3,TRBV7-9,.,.,CASSLGQAAGNTIYF,TGTGCCAGCAGCTTAGGACAGGCAGCTGGAAACACCATATATTTT
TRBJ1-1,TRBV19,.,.,CASSIRVGGVGNTEAFF,TGTGCCAGTAGTATTCGGGTTGGGGGCGTAGGGAACACTGAAGCTTTCTTT
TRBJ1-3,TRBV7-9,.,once,CASSLPGPGPGNTIYF,TGTGCCAGCAGCTTACCCGGCCCTGGACCTGGAAACACCATATATTTT
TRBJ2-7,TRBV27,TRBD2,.,CASSPRTGGLAGGSYEQYF,TGTGCCAGCAGTCCGAGGACAGGTGGGCTAGCGGGAGGCTCGTACGAGCAGTACTTC
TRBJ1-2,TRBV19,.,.,CASSTSAQGNYGYTF,TGTGCCAGTAGTACCAGCGCACAGGGAAACTATGGCTACACCTTC
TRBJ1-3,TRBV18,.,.,CASSADPGGNTIYF,TGTGCCAGCTCAGCGGACCCGGGGGGAAACACCATATATTTT
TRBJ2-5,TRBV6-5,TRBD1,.,CASSSPDRRETQYF,TGTGCCAGCAGTTCACCGGACAGGCGAGAGACCCAGTACTTC
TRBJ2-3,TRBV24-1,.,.,CATSGSRGDTQYF,TGTGCCACCAGTGGTTCACGCGGGGATACGCAGTATTTT
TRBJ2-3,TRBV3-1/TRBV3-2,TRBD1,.,CASSTRTGRTDTQYF,TGTGCCAGCAGTACTAGGACAGGGAGGACAGATACGCAGTATTTT
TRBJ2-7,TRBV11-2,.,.,CASSDEPASYEQYF,TGTGCCAGCAGCGACGAACCGGCCAGCTACGAGCAGTACTTC
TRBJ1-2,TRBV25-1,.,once,CASSGIGDYGYTF,TGTGCCAGCAGTGGGATCGGGGACTATGGCTACACCTTC
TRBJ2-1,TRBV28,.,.,CASLKRGLYNEQFF,TGTGCCAGCCTAAAGAGGGGACTCTACAATGAGCAGTTCTTC
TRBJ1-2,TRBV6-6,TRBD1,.,CASSWGPGQGSDYTF,TGTGCCAGCAGTTGGGGACCGGGACAGGGATCGGACTACACCTTC
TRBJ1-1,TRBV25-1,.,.,CASSEGLIAEAFF,TGTGCCAGCAGTGAAGGTCTAATCGCTGAAGCTTTCTTT
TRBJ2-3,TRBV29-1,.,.,CSAARSPPTDTQYF,TGCAGCGCCGCTCGCAGTCCCCCCACAGATACGCAGTATTTT
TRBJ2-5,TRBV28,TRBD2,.,CASTPLGLAGDQETQYF,TGTGCCAGCACCCCCTTGGGACTAGCGGGAGATCAAGAGACCCAGTACTTC
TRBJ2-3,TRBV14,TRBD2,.,CASSRLAGATSTDTQYF,TGTGCCAGCAGCCGTCTAGCGGGAGCCACTAGCACAGATACGCAGTATTTT
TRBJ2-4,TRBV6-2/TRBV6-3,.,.,CASSSALAKNIQYF,TGTGCCAGCAGTTCAGCGTTAGCCAAAAACATTCAGTACTTC
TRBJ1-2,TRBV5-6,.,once,CASSVAGRVGYTF,TGTGCCAGCAGCGTCGCGGGGCGGGTTGGCTACACCTTC
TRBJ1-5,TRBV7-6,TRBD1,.,CASSLTAGGVHQPQHF,TGTGCCAGCAGCTTAACGGCAGGGGGAGTACATCAGCCCCAGCATTTT
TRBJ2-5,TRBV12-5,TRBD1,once,CASGDVPDRDQETQYF,TGTGCTAGTGGTGATGTCCCAGACAGGGACCAAGAGACCCAGTACTTC
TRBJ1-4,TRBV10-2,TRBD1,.,CASSEWDRGREKLFF,TGCGCCAGCAGTGAGTGGGACAGGGGCCGGGAAAAACTGTTTTTT
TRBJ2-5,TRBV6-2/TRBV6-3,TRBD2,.,CASSYRGSGRILETQYF,TGTGCCAGCAGTTATCGCGGTAGCGGGAGGATTTTGGAGACCCAGTACTTC
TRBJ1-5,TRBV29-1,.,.,CSVEGGGGQPQHF,TGCAGCGTTGAAGGGGGAGGAGGTCAGCCCCAGCATTTT
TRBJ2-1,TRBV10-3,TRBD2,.,CAISPLAGPDNEQFF,TGTGCCATCAGCCCACTAGCGGGGCCCGACAATGAGCAGTTCTTC
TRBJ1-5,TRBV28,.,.,CASSSTGNSNQPQHF,TGTGCCAGCAGTTCGACAGGTAATAGCAATCAGCCCCAGCATTTT
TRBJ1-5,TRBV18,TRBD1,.,CASSAGGDQPQHF,TGTGCCAGCTCAGCAGGGGGAGATCAGCCCCAGCATTTT
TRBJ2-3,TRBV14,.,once,CASSPRGLTDTQYF,TGTGCCAGCAGCCCAAGAGGTCTTACAGATACGCAGTATTTT
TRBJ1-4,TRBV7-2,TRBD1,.,CASSPQGAGEKLFF,TGTGCCAGCAGCCCACAGGGGGCAGGTGAAAAACTGTTTTTT
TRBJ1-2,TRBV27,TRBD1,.,CASSRTGWIYGYTF,TGTGCCAGCAGCCGGACAGGGTGGATCTATGGCTACACCTTC
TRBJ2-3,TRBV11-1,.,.,CASSLVGLADTQYF,TGTGCCAGCAGCTTAGTAGGGCTGGCAGATACGCAGTATTTT